These 11 T cell receptor beta chains share one sample of origin, sequenced in a study of shared clonotypes between healthy human individuals. TCRdb's copy holds only in-frame clones and misses some; the assay was immunoSEQ multiplex PCR. The sample yields more than 2 million clones, around 95% seen once. The naive CD8 subset, CD45RO-negative cells positively selected for CCR7, excluded terminally differentiated effector memory CD45RA+ cells. Specimen: naive CD8+ T cells from PBMCs. The origin of the receptors is a man aged 18 to 29 in good health. Some clones in this sample may be carry-over from other donors' samples.

The chain is built from TRBV7-2 and TRBJ2-7, with TRBD2 matching 9 bases. The V gene end was trimmed by 5 bases and the J gene end by 5 bases; junction bases not matched to a gene: 10. Germline V lookup: CDR1 SGHTA, CDR2 FQGNSA. The CDR3 totals 15 residues. CDR3 region: CASSLSGRGSNEQYF. As DNA, the CDR3 is TGTGCCAGCAGCCTTAGCGGGAGAGGATCCAACGAGCAGTACTTC.

The rearrangement links TRBV18 to TRBJ2-7; D is possibly TRBD1 (6 bases). CDR1 KGHSH and CDR2 LQKENI come from the germline V gene. V lost 2 bases and J lost 3, with 11 bases in between. The CDR3 has 14 residues. The CDR3 region is CASSPVRGGYEQYF. The CDR3 nucleotides read TGTGCCAGCTCACCAGTCAGAGGGGGCTACGAGCAGTACTTC.

The genes are TRBV5-4 and TRBJ2-7, with TRBD1 matching over 10 bases. Trimming took 0 bases from V and 5 from J; bases not matched to a gene: 5. CDR1 and CDR2 from the germline V gene are SGHNT and YYREEE (reference sequence). The CDR3 has 15 amino acids. This CDR3 is CASSLADRGSHEQYF. The CDR3 DNA sequence: TGTGCCAGCAGCTTGGCGGACAGGGGGTCCCACGAGCAGTACTTC.

The chain has TRBV7-9 and TRBJ1-1; possible D gene TRBD1, 6 bases. The CDR3 is made up of 16 amino acids. From germline, CDR1 is SEHNR and CDR2 FQNEAQ (reference sequence). V was clipped by 0 bases and J by 0 bases, with 11 bases between them. The CDR3 DNA is TGTGCCAGCAGCTTAGCGGGGACATATATGAACACTGAAGCTTTCTTT. Protein sequence: CASSLAGTYMNTEAFF.

The rearrangement uses TRBV5-4 and TRBJ2-1, with 10 bases identical to TRBD1. Germline values: CDR1 SGHNT, CDR2 YYREEE (reference sequence). Trimming took 3 bases from V and 9 from J; bases not matched to a gene: 6. The CDR3 totals 14 residues. The CDR3 nucleotides read TGTGCCAGCAGCTCGGACAGGGGGTATGGTGAGCAGTTCTTC. Its protein is CASSSDRGYGEQFF.

The V and J genes are TRBV5-4 and TRBJ1-2; unclear D gene. The CDR3 extends over 12 amino acids. The germline V gene has CDR1 SGHNT and CDR2 YYREEE (reference sequence). The germline V and J ends were trimmed by 5 bases and 6 bases, with 11 bases remaining between them. The chain's CDR3 is CASSLFFDGYTF. The CDR3 DNA reads TGTGCCAGCAGTCTCTTCTTCGATGGCTACACCTTC.

The gene calls are TRBV5-5 and TRBJ2-2, with 8 bases identical to TRBD1. V dropped 7 bases and J dropped 6; count of bases not matched to a gene: 5. CDR1 is SGHKS, CDR2 YYEKEE, per germline (reference sequence). The CDR3 length is 13 residues. The CDR3 spells CASLRGRAGELFF. For the CDR3, the DNA is TGTGCCAGCCTCAGGGGGCGAGCCGGGGAGCTGTTTTTT.

The chain's CDR3 is CASSPPGLAYYEQYF. The DNA for the CDR3 is TGTGCCAGCAGTCCGCCGGGACTAGCCTACTACGAGCAGTACTTC. The chain carries TRBV28 and TRBJ2-7; 9 bases agree with TRBD2. Trimming cost V 5 bases and J 3 bases; bases outside gene matches: 8. The CDR3 sequence is 15 residues long. CDR1 and CDR2 from the germline V gene are MDHEN and SYDVKM.

The chain couples TRBV4-1 to TRBJ2-1, with 8 positions matching TRBD1. Germline V gene sequence: CDR1 MGHRA, CDR2 YSYEKL. This CDR3 contains 20 residues. J was trimmed by 3 bases and V by 0 bases; bases with no gene match: 16. CDR3 DNA: TGCGCCAGCAGCCAAGATAGGTGGGCAGGGGGCGAATTGAGCTACAATGAGCAGTTCTTC. This codes for CASSQDRWAGGELSYNEQFF.

The genes are TRBV30 and TRBJ1-2; D is perhaps TRBD1 (5 bases). Germline-derived CDR1 and CDR2 are GTSNPN and SVGIG (reference sequence). The V end lost 6 bases, the J end lost 5 bases, and 19 bases lay between the germline ends. CDR3 size: 14 residues. In nucleotides, the CDR3 is TGTGCCTGCCCATGGGACCGAGGAAGGTATGGCTACACCTTC. Protein sequence: CACPWDRGRYGYTF. Full variable domain (rest looked up from reference TRBV30 and TRBJ1-2): SQTIHQWPATLVQPVGSPLSLECTVEGTSNPNLYWYRQAAGRGLQLLFYSVGIGQISSEVPQNLSASRPQDRQFILSSKKLLLSDSGFYLCACPWDRGRYGYTFGSGTRLTVV.

The V call is TRBV4-1, the J call TRBJ2-2, with D tentatively TRBD2 (6 bases). The ends were cut back, 6 bases at V and 4 bases at J, with 18 bases in the middle. CDR1 is MGHRA and CDR2 is YSYEKL in the germline V gene. There are 16 residues in the CDR3. In DNA, the CDR3 is TGCGCCAGCAGTCTTTCCTACGGGAGCGGCACCGGGGAGCTGTTTTTT. This encodes CASSLSYGSGTGELFF.